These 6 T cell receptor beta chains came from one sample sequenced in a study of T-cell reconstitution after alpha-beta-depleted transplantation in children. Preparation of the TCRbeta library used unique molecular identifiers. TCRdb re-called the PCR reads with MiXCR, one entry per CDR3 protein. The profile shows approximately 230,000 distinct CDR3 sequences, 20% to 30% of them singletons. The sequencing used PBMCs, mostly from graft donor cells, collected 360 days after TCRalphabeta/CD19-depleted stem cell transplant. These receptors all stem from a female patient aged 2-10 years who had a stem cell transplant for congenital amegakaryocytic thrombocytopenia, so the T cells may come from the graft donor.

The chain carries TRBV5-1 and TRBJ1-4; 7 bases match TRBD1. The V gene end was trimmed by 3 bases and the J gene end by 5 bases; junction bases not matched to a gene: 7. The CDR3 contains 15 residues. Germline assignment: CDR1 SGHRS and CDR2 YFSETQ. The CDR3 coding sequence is TGCGCCAGCAGCTCAACGACAGGGTCCAATGAAAAACTGTTTTTT. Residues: CASSSTTGSNEKLFF.

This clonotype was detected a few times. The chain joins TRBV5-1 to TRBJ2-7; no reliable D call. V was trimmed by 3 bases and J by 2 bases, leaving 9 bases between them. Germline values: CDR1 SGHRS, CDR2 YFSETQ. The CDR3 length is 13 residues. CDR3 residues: CASSSAVTYEQYF. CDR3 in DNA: TGCGCCAGCAGCTCGGCTGTTACCTACGAGCAGTACTTC.

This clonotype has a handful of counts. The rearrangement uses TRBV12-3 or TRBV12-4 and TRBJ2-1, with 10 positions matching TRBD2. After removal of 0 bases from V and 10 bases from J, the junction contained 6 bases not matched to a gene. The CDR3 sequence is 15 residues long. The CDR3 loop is CASSLALLAGDEQFF. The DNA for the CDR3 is TGTGCCAGCAGTTTAGCCCTGCTAGCGGGAGACGAGCAGTTCTTC.

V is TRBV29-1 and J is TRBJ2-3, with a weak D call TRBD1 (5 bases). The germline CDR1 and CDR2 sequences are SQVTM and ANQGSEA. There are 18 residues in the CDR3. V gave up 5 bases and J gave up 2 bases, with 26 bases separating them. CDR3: CSVSGNSKFRTNTDTQYF. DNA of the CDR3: TGCAGCGTTAGTGGCAATTCAAAATTTCGGACAAACACAGATACGCAGTATTTT.

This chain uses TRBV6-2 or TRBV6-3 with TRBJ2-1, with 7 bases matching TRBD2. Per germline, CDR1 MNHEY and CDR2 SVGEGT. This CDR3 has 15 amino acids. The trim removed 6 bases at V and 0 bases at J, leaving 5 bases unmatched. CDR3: CASRIRGVSYNEQFF. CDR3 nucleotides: TGTGCCAGCAGAATCCGGGGGGTCTCCTACAATGAGCAGTTCTTC.

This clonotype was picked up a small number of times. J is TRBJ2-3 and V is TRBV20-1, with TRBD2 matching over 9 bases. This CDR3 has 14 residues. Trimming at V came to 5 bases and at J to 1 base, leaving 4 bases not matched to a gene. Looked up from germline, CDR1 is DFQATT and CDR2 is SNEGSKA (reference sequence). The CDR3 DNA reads TGCAGTGCTCCCGTAGCGGGGGGCACAGATACGCAGTATTTT. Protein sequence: CSAPVAGGTDTQYF.